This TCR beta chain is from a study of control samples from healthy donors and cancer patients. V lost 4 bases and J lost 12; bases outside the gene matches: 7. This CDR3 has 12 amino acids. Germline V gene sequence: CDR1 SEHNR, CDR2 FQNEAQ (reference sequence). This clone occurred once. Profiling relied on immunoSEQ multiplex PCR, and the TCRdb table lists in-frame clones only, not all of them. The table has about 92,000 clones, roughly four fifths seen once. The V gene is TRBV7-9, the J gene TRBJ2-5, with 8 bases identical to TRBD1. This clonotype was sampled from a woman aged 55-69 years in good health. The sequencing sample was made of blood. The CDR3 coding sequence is TGTGCCAGCAGCTGGAAGCCGGGACAGGAGTACTTC. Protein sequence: CASSWKPGQEYF.